The rows below give T cell receptor beta chains drawn from one sample of a study of post-analysis software for immune sequencing data. TCRdb analysed the PCR reads with MiXCR anew, one entry per CDR3 protein. The data show 400,000 to 500,000 distinct CDR3 sequences, approximately 39% seen once. Sequenced input: blood. These receptors came from a girl aged 2 to 10 with multiple sclerosis. Both conserved end residues are part of each CDR3. The D gene is left open where the match is weak. Not all rows give a size; the values are once, few, many and, for expanded clones, a class.

TRBD2	TRBV10-3	few	TRBJ2-3	CAISVPPLAGGPTDTQYF	TGTGCCATCAGTGTTCCTCCTCTAGCGGGAGGGCCCACAGATACGCAGTATTTT
NA	TRBV4-1	many	TRBJ1-2	CASSHDGYGYTF	TGCGCCAGCAGCCACGATGGCTATGGCTACACCTTC
NA	TRBV5-1	NA	TRBJ1-2	CASSLRATPAMPYGYTF	TGCGCCAGCAGCTTGAGGGCGACACCGGCAATGCCCTATGGCTACACCTTC
NA	TRBV24-1	NA	TRBJ2-1	CATSGPVEETQFF	TGTGCCACCAGTGGACCGGTAGAAGAGACCCAGTTCTTC
NA	TRBV27	NA	TRBJ2-7	CASRLTGGMINEQYF	TGTGCCAGCAGGTTAACTGGGGGAATGATCAATGAGCAGTACTTC
TRBD1	TRBV28	NA	TRBJ1-2	CASSLGTGGIYGYTF	TGTGCCAGCAGTTTGGGGACAGGGGGCATCTATGGCTACACCTTC
TRBD1	TRBV6-5	few	TRBJ2-5	CASSYLPGQPQETQYF	TGTGCCAGCAGTTACCTCCCGGGACAGCCCCAAGAGACCCAGTACTTC
NA	TRBV25-1	few	TRBJ2-3	CASSEGGATDTQYF	TGTGCCAGCAGTGAAGGGGGCGCCACAGATACGCAGTATTTT
NA	TRBV3-1	NA	TRBJ1-1	CASSPFMSGYRENTEAFF	TGTGCCAGCAGCCCCTTTATGTCGGGGTACCGGGAAAACACTGAAGCTTTCTTT
NA	TRBV11-1	NA	TRBJ2-5	CASSLERLAAVGTHDEQYF	TGTGCCAGCAGCTTAGAGCGGCTAGCGGCCGTCGGGACACACGATGAGCAGTACTTC
NA	TRBV20-1	NA	TRBJ2-1	CSALGTHPFF	TGCAGTGCTCTGGGGACGCATCCGTTCTTC
TRBD2	TRBV28	NA	TRBJ2-7	CATRAGGSEQYF	TGTGCGACGCGAGCGGGAGGGTCCGAGCAGTACTTC
NA	TRBV29-1	few	TRBJ2-1	CSAVDSYNEQFF	TGCAGCGCCGTTGACAGCTACAATGAGCAGTTCTTC
NA	TRBV27	few	TRBJ1-5	CASRIQGSNQPQHF	TGTGCCAGCAGGATACAGGGAAGCAATCAGCCCCAGCATTTT
TRBD1	TRBV29-1	many	TRBJ2-7	CSVARQGRPYEQYF	TGCAGCGTCGCACGACAGGGGAGGCCCTACGAGCAGTACTTC
TRBD1	TRBV20-1	few	TRBJ2-7	CSARAQDRVYEQYF	TGCAGTGCTAGGGCCCAGGACAGGGTCTACGAGCAGTACTTC